This entry lists 30 T cell receptor beta chains sequenced from one sample in a study of blood T cell repertoires in COVID-19. Clones were sequenced by immunoSEQ multiplex PCR, and TCRdb holds only the in-frame ones, with some missing. The table records 150,000 to 200,000 clones, approximately 77% of them present only once. Sequencing used PBMCs or T cells enriched from blood (not recorded which). The receptors originated from a man between 60 and 75 years old who had recovered from COVID-19.

The chain links TRBV10-3 to TRBJ2-2; tentative D call: TRBD1 (6 bases). The germline V gene encodes CDR1 ENHRY and CDR2 SYGVKD. This CDR3 is 16 amino acids long. V was cut by 11 bases and J by 1 base, with 20 bases left in between. CDR3 sequence reads: CAVQSLQGENTGELFF. In nucleotides, the CDR3 is TGTGCCGTCCAGTCCCTACAGGGAGAGAACACCGGGGAGCTGTTTTTT.

The CDR3 region is CASSLYGTGSYEQYF. The CDR3 DNA follows: TGTGCCAGCAGCTTGTACGGGACAGGGTCCTACGAGCAGTACTTC. J is TRBJ2-7 and V is TRBV5-5; 9 nucleotides agree with TRBD1. V was pared by 1 base and J by 1 base, with 3 bases of the junction left unmatched. The CDR3 contains 15 residues. CDR1 SGHKS and CDR2 YYEKEE come from the germline V gene (reference sequence).

V is TRBV18 and J is TRBJ2-2, with TRBD1 matching 8 bases. CDR1 and CDR2 from the germline V gene are KGHSH and LQKENI. J was trimmed by 1 base and V by 4 bases; bases with no gene match: 2. There are 15 residues in the CDR3. The CDR3: CASSLDRGNTGELFF. The CDR3 DNA sequence: TGTGCCAGCTCACTCGACAGGGGGAACACCGGGGAGCTGTTTTTT.

A few counts support this clone. For the CDR3, the DNA is TGTGCCAGCAGCCCACCCGGACTAGCGGGAAATGAGCAGTTCTTC. Translation: CASSPPGLAGNEQFF. This chain joins TRBV7-2 and TRBJ2-1; TRBD2 matches 12 bases. The germline V gene encodes CDR1 SGHTA and CDR2 FQGNSA. Germline trimming cut 5 bases from V and 7 bases from J; bases unmatched to any gene: 6. The CDR3 covers 15 residues.

The chain recombines TRBV5-1 with TRBJ2-2; 10 bases map to TRBD2. With 1 base clipped from V and 2 bases from J, the junction kept 11 bases outside the gene matches. Germline V gives CDR1 SGHRS, CDR2 YFSETQ. CDR3 size: 19 residues. Here the CDR3 reads CASSLTPPTSGQNTGELFF. CDR3 nucleotides: TGCGCCAGCAGCTTGACTCCCCCGACTAGCGGGCAAAACACCGGGGAGCTGTTTTTT.

The chain joins TRBV9 to TRBJ2-7; TRBD1 might be the D (5 bases). The CDR3 has 14 amino acids. Between the trimmed V and J ends, which lost 2 bases and 1 base, there was a span of 10 bases. Germline V gene lookup returns CDR1 SGDLS and CDR2 YYNGEE. CDR3: CASSVTGASYEQYF. CDR3 DNA sequence: TGTGCCAGCAGCGTTACAGGAGCATCCTACGAGCAGTACTTC.

The chain couples TRBV5-8 to TRBJ2-7, with 16 bases lining up with TRBD2. From germline, CDR1 is SGHTS and CDR2 YDEGEE. V was clipped by 4 bases and J by 10 bases; unmatched bases: 8. The CDR3 loop spans 15 amino acids. CDR3 protein: CASSQQGLAGGTQYF. CDR3 nucleotides: TGTGCCAGCAGCCAACAGGGACTAGCGGGAGGGACTCAGTACTTC.

This rearrangement joins TRBV7-2 to TRBJ2-1; possible D gene TRBD2, 5 bases. V was trimmed by 5 bases and J by 6 bases, leaving 17 bases between them. The CDR3 totals 15 residues. Germline values: CDR1 SGHTA, CDR2 FQGNSA. CDR3 amino acids: CASSPDGVTGNEQFF. In DNA form, the CDR3 reads TGTGCCAGCAGCCCTGACGGGGTAACGGGCAATGAGCAGTTCTTC.

This clone was seen a few times. This chain connects TRBV5-1 to TRBJ2-7, with D unresolved. The CDR3 covers 12 residues. V dropped 3 bases and J dropped 0 bases, with 4 bases sitting between them. The germline gives CDR1 SGHRS, CDR2 YFSETQ. The CDR3 reads CASSSSSYEQYF. DNA of the CDR3: TGCGCCAGCAGCTCTTCCTCCTACGAGCAGTACTTC.

The J gene is TRBJ2-7, the V gene TRBV7-2; maybe TRBD2 (7 bases). The V and J ends lost 4 bases and 6 bases respectively, with 19 bases between them. Germline CDR1 reads SGHTA; CDR2 reads FQGNSA. The CDR3 is 15 amino acids. The CDR3 loop is CASSWEGGARAEQYF. The CDR3 bases are TGTGCCAGCAGCTGGGAGGGGGGAGCCAGGGCCGAGCAGTACTTC. Supplemented by reference TRBV7-2 and TRBJ2-7, the full variable domain reads GAGVSQSPSNKVTEKGKDVELRCDPISGHTALYWYRQSLGQGLEFLIYFQGNSAPDKSGLPSDRFSAERTGGSVSTLTIQRTQQEDSAVYLCASSWEGGARAEQYFGPGTRLTVT.

The rearrangement joins TRBV6-5 to TRBJ1-4; D call uncertain. This CDR3 has 14 residues. Trimming removed 6 bases from V and 4 bases from J, with 12 bases in between. Germline values: CDR1 MNHEY, CDR2 SVGAGI. The DNA of the CDR3 is TGTGCCAGCAGCCCGGGAAGCCGTAATGAAAAACTGTTTTTT. Translating it yields CASSPGSRNEKLFF.

This clone was observed a handful of times. The V call is TRBV7-9, the J call TRBJ2-5; 9 positions match TRBD2. The germline gives CDR1 SEHNR, CDR2 FQNEAQ (reference sequence). The CDR3 totals 15 residues. V was pared by 5 bases and J by 4 bases, with 8 bases of the junction left unmatched. The CDR3 DNA reads TGTGCCAGCAGCCCTAGACTAGCGGCTGGAGAGACCCAGTACTTC. Translating it yields CASSPRLAAGETQYF. Complete variable domain (other parts from reference TRBV7-9 and TRBJ2-5): DTGVSQNPRHKITKRGQNVTFRCDPISEHNRLYWYRQTLGQGPEFLTYFQNEAQLEKSRLLSDRFSAERPKGSFSTLEIQRTEQGDSAMYLCASSPRLAAGETQYFGPGTRLLVL.

A single count supports this clone. The rearrangement links TRBV9 to TRBJ1-6, with TRBD1 matching 8 bases. V dropped 3 bases and J dropped 15; count of bases not matched to a gene: 8. CDR1 SGDLS and CDR2 YYNGEE come from the germline V gene. CDR3 length equals 13 residues. CDR3: CASSAGTGLSLHF. CDR3 nucleotides: TGTGCCAGCAGCGCGGGGACAGGACTGAGCCTCCACTTT.

This chain joins TRBV7-9 and TRBJ1-5; D is unclear. The CDR3 spans 14 residues. CDR1 and CDR2 from the germline V gene are SEHNR and FQNEAQ (reference sequence). V lost 4 bases and J lost 2, with 9 bases in between. CDR3: CASSSSIGNQPQHF. DNA of the CDR3: TGTGCCAGCAGCTCCTCCATAGGCAATCAGCCCCAGCATTTT.

The CDR3 nucleotides are TGTGCCAGCAGGGACAGGGGGGTCGGGGAGCTGTTTTTT. Translating it yields CASRDRGVGELFF. V and J are TRBV5-4 and TRBJ2-2, with 10 nucleotides matching TRBD1. Germline V lookup: CDR1 SGHNT, CDR2 YYREEE (reference sequence). J was trimmed by 7 bases and V by 5 bases; bases with no gene match: 2. The CDR3 contains 13 residues.

V and J are TRBV6-4 and TRBJ2-3; 8 bases fit TRBD1. V lost 4 bases and J lost 4; bases outside the gene matches: 4. The germline gives CDR1 MRHNA, CDR2 SNTAGT. CDR3 size: 14 residues. CDR3 sequence (DNA): TGTGCCAGCAGTGCCACAGGGGGAGCAGATACGCAGTATTTT. Its translation is CASSATGGADTQYF.

V usage is TRBV5-1 and J usage is TRBJ2-3, with D maybe TRBD1 (6 bases). Germline assignment: CDR1 SGHRS and CDR2 YFSETQ. The CDR3 length is 15 residues. V dropped 0 bases and J dropped 5 bases, with 13 bases sitting between them. CDR3 nucleotide sequence: TGCGCCAGCAGCTTGGACCCCGGGACACAAGATACGCAGTATTTT. Protein: CASSLDPGTQDTQYF.

The genes are TRBV7-2 and TRBJ1-1; D is ambiguous. The V gene lost 3 bases and the J gene lost 11 bases, with 13 bases spanning the gap. This CDR3 spans 12 amino acids. The V gene's germline CDR1 is SGHTA and CDR2 FQGNSA. Here the CDR3 DNA reads TGTGCCAGCAGCTTTGCCCGCGAATCGGCTTTCTTT. Translated: CASSFARESAFF.

The chain carries TRBV27 and TRBJ2-7; 7 bases agree with TRBD1. The CDR3 runs 17 residues. J gave up 4 bases and V 1 base, and 13 bases lay outside the gene matches. Germline CDR1 and CDR2: MNHEY and SMNVEV (reference sequence). The CDR3 is CASSLFPPTGTKYEQYF. The CDR3 DNA sequence: TGTGCCAGCAGTTTATTCCCCCCGACAGGGACCAAGTACGAGCAGTACTTC.

This clone was counted only a few times. The chain joins TRBV3-1 (or the pseudogene TRBV3-2) to TRBJ2-2; TRBD1 aligns across 9 bases. J gave up 6 bases and V 6 bases, and 5 bases lay outside the gene matches. Germline assignment: CDR1 LGHDT and CDR2 YNNKEL (reference sequence). The CDR3 is made up of 14 amino acids. The CDR3 DNA reads as TGTGCCAGCAGACGGGACAGGGTAGCCGGGGAGCTGTTTTTT. It is translated as CASRRDRVAGELFF.

The V and J genes are TRBV7-8 and TRBJ2-3; a possible D gene is TRBD2 (7 bases). This CDR3 spans 15 amino acids. From germline, CDR1 is SGHVS and CDR2 FQNEAQ. Between the trimmed V and J ends, which lost 8 bases and 5 bases, there was a span of 20 bases. The CDR3 nucleotides read TGTGCCAGCGGTGAAATCGAGGGGGGGGGAGATACGCAGTATTTT. This gives the protein CASGEIEGGGDTQYF.

This sequence joins TRBV6-4 and TRBJ2-3; a possible D gene is TRBD2 (7 bases). V shed 6 bases and J shed 5 bases, with 18 bases lying between them. In germline, CDR1 is MRHNA, CDR2 SNTAGT. The CDR3 has 15 residues. CDR3 in amino acids: CASRPHGGGGDTQYF. For the CDR3, the DNA is TGTGCCAGCAGACCCCATGGAGGGGGGGGAGATACGCAGTATTTT.

The V call is TRBV28, the J call TRBJ1-4; D call uncertain. The CDR3 sequence is 15 residues long. Germline V gives CDR1 MDHEN, CDR2 SYDVKM. V dropped 4 bases and J dropped 0 bases, with 9 bases sitting between them. CDR3 sequence (DNA): TGTGCCAGCAGTTCTATAGCGGCAACTAATGAAAAACTGTTTTTT. Protein product: CASSSIAATNEKLFF.

The V call is TRBV19, the J call TRBJ1-1; possibly TRBD1 for D (5 bases). This CDR3 has 13 residues. Looked up from germline, CDR1 is LNHDA and CDR2 is SQIVND (reference sequence). V was shortened by 6 bases and J by 1 base, with 9 bases between the two germline ends. For the CDR3, the DNA is TGTGCCAGTAGATCGGACAAGAACACTGAAGCTTTCTTT. Translated: CASRSDKNTEAFF.

The chain uses TRBV6-5 and TRBJ1-2; D remains ambiguous. The CDR3 is 11 amino acids. The V and J ends lost 2 bases and 11 bases respectively, with 9 bases between them. CDR1 MNHEY and CDR2 SVGAGI come from the germline V gene. The CDR3 sequence: CASSYGEGYTF. In nucleotides, the CDR3 is TGTGCCAGCAGTTACGGGGAGGGTTACACCTTC.

V and J are TRBV19 and TRBJ1-2; the match to TRBD1 covers 7 bases. The junction had 7 bases not matched to a gene; V was cut back by 10 bases and J by 8 bases. Germline V CDR1 and CDR2: LNHDA, SQIVND (reference sequence). CDR3 length: 11 amino acids. CDR3 in amino acids: CATREGGGYTF. The CDR3, as DNA: TGTGCCACCCGGGAAGGGGGCGGCTACACCTTC.

The rearrangement links TRBV7-6 to TRBJ2-7, with 8 bases that match TRBD1. The trim removed 1 base at V and 5 bases at J, leaving 10 bases unmatched. The length of the CDR3 is 16 residues. CDR1 and CDR2 (germline): SGHVS, FNYEAQ. DNA of the CDR3: TGTGCCAGCAGCTTAGTATCGGCAGGGGGCTACAACGAGCAGTACTTC. Residues: CASSLVSAGGYNEQYF.

In DNA, the CDR3 is TGTGCCAGCAGCCCTACCCCGTCGGGAGCCGGGGAGCTGTTTTTT. Translation gives CASSPTPSGAGELFF. The V and J genes are TRBV11-2 and TRBJ2-2, with a tentative D call TRBD2 (6 bases). Germline assignment: CDR1 SGHAT and CDR2 FQNNGV. This CDR3 region has 15 residues. Trimming removed 5 bases at V and 6 bases at J, with 16 bases between.

This clone has a handful of counts. This chain connects TRBV9 to TRBJ1-6; unclear D gene. CDR3 length: 14 amino acids. The germline CDR1 and CDR2 sequences are SGDLS and YYNGEE. V was trimmed by 4 bases and J by 7 bases, leaving 12 bases between them. The DNA for the CDR3 is TGTGCCAGCAGCCCCCGGCGCGGAAATTCACCCCTCCACTTT. It encodes CASSPRRGNSPLHF.

This clone has a single count. V and J are TRBV7-9 and TRBJ2-5; 8 bases fit TRBD1. Trimming removed 3 bases from V and 4 bases from J; junction bases left unmatched: 10. Germline CDR1 SEHNR, CDR2 FQNEAQ (reference sequence). The CDR3 contains 16 residues. In DNA form, the CDR3 reads TGTGCCAGCAGCTTTCACCGCACAGGGGGTGGAGAGACCCAGTACTTC. Encoded protein: CASSFHRTGGGETQYF.